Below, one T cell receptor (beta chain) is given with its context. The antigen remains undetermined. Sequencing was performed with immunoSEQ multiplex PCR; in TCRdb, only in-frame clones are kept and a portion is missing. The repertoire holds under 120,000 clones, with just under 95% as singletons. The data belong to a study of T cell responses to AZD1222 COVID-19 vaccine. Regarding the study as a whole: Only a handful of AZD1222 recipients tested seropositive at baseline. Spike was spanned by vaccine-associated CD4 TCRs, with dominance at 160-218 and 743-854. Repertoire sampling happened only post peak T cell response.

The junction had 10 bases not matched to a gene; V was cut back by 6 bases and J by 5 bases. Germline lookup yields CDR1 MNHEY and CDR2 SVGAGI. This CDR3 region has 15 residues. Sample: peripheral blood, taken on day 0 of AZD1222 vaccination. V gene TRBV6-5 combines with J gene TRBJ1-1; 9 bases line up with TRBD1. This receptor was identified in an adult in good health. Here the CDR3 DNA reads TGTGCCAGCAGCTCACAGGGGGCCCTGGGGACTGAAGCTTTCTTT. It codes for CASSSQGALGTEAFF.